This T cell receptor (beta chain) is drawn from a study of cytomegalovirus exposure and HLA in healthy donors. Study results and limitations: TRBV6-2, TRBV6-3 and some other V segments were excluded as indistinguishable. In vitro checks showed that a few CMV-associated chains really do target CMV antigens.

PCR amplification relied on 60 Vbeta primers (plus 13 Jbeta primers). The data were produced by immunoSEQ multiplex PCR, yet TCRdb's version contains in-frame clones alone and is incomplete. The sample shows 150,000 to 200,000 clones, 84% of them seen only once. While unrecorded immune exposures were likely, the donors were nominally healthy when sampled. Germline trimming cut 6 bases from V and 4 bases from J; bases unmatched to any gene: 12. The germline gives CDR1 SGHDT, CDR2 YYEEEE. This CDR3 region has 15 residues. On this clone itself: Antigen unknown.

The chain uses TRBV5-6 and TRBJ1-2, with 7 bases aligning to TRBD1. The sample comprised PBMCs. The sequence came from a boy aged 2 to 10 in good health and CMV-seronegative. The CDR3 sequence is CASTEIGTDSYGYTF. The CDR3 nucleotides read TGTGCCAGCACCGAGATCGGGACAGATTCCTATGGCTACACCTTC.